Below are 10 T cell receptor beta chains sequenced from a single sample in a study of blood T cell repertoires in COVID-19 (dated by TCRdb to the early 2020s). Library preparation was by the immunoSEQ multiplex PCR assay. TCRdb carries this immuneACCESS record with in-frame sequences only. Its versions omit some clonotypes, under half of them owing to an unresolved V gene in the studies checked, with the rest unexplained. Recorded for this sample are about 220,000 clones; around four fifths of them occurred a single time. Around 8% of the sample is taken by the ten largest. Specimen: peripheral blood. These receptors were taken from an elderly woman with COVID-19, enrolled during active disease.

This clone was counted a few times. The chain couples TRBV12-3 or TRBV12-4 to TRBJ1-1; D unresolved. V lost 5 bases and J 3 bases, leaving 10 bases between the germline ends. This CDR3 is 13 amino acids long. The CDR3 is CASSPDIYTEAFF. The CDR3 DNA is TGTGCCAGCAGTCCAGACATCTACACTGAAGCTTTCTTT.

CDR3 sequence: CASRRVANTEAFF. CDR3 sequence (DNA): TGTGCCAGCAGACGGGTAGCGAACACTGAAGCTTTCTTT. The V gene is TRBV6-5, the J gene TRBJ1-1; no definite D call. Germline lookup yields CDR1 MNHEY and CDR2 SVGAGI. The CDR3 contains 13 residues. The V end lost 6 bases, the J end lost 1 base, and 9 bases lay between the germline ends.

The V and J genes are TRBV7-8 and TRBJ1-2; TRBD1 matches at 8 bases. The CDR3 loop spans 15 amino acids. Germline CDR1 is SGHVS and CDR2 is FQNEAQ. With V trimmed by 4 bases and J by 1 base, 5 bases remained unmatched. The CDR3 spells CASSSWTGFNYGYTF. The CDR3 DNA follows: TGTGCCAGCAGCTCATGGACAGGGTTTAACTATGGCTACACCTTC.

The CDR3 reads CASSPEGGQTYGYTF. In nucleotides, the CDR3 is TGTGCCAGCTCACCAGAGGGCGGGCAGACCTATGGCTACACCTTC. This chain uses TRBV18 with TRBJ1-2; no clear D gene. The length of the CDR3 is 15 residues. Germline V CDR1 and CDR2: KGHSH, LQKENI. The ends were cut back, 2 bases at V and 4 bases at J, with 14 bases in the middle.

The genes are TRBV7-6 and TRBJ2-2; the D gene is possibly TRBD2 (5 bases). Trimming took 3 bases from V and 5 from J, leaving 13 bases between them. This CDR3 comprises 15 residues. Germline CDR1 is SGHVS and CDR2 is FNYEAQ. The CDR3: CASSFGLAGTGELFF. CDR3 nucleotides: TGTGCCAGCAGCTTTGGGCTAGCCGGAACCGGGGAGCTGTTTTTT.

The chain employs TRBV5-8 and TRBJ2-1, with a weak D call TRBD2 (6 bases). V was cut by 0 bases and J by 9 bases, with 13 bases left in between. Germline V gene sequence: CDR1 SGHTS, CDR2 YDEGEE. This CDR3 region has 14 residues. The CDR3 sequence: CASSLEPLAIEQFF. The DNA for the CDR3 is TGTGCCAGCAGCTTGGAGCCCCTAGCGATTGAGCAGTTCTTC.

This clone was detected only once. The chain uses TRBV9 and TRBJ2-5, with 15 bases that match TRBD2. Germline CDR1 SGDLS, CDR2 YYNGEE. CDR3 length: 16 residues. The V gene end was trimmed by 4 bases and the J gene end by 2 bases; junction bases not matched to a gene: 3. CDR3: CASSLGTSGGQETQYF. The CDR3 region has the DNA TGTGCCAGCAGCCTCGGGACTAGCGGGGGGCAAGAGACCCAGTACTTC.

The rearrangement joins TRBV6-2 or TRBV6-3 to TRBJ2-1; 10 nucleotides line up with TRBD2. Germline lookup yields CDR1 MNHEY and CDR2 SVGEGT. The CDR3 totals 17 residues. V lost 3 bases, J lost 3 bases, and 8 bases stayed unmatched. The CDR3 protein is CASSYRLAGVIYNEQFF. In DNA, the CDR3 is TGTGCCAGCAGTTATAGGCTAGCGGGGGTCATCTACAATGAGCAGTTCTTC.

The V call is TRBV5-1, the J call TRBJ2-7; 8 positions match TRBD2. This CDR3 region has 15 residues. After removal of 0 bases from V and 2 bases from J, the junction contained 4 bases not matched to a gene. Germline-derived CDR1 and CDR2 are SGHRS and YFSETQ. The CDR3, as DNA: TGCGCCAGCAGCTTGGTAACTAGCGGAGCCTACGAGCAGTACTTC. Protein sequence: CASSLVTSGAYEQYF.

CDR3 in amino acids: CASSYTSGTGLRGYTF. In DNA, the CDR3 is TGTGCCAGCAGTTACACTTCGGGGACAGGTTTGAGAGGCTACACCTTC. The chain uses TRBV6-5 and TRBJ1-2, with 8 bases lining up with TRBD1. This CDR3 contains 16 residues. Trimming at V came to 2 bases and at J to 8 bases, leaving 13 bases not matched to a gene. Germline V CDR1 and CDR2: MNHEY, SVGAGI.